These T cell receptor beta chains were read from a single sample in a study of blood T cell repertoires in COVID-19. Only in-frame clones appear in the TCRdb table, and some are missing; sequencing was by immunoSEQ multiplex PCR. Of 130,000 to 150,000 clones listed, 65% to 90% are singletons. Sequencing was performed on peripheral blood. All receptors come from a woman in her fifties or sixties in a cohort sampled during active or convalescent COVID-19. Both conserved end residues are part of each CDR3. Each record gives: clone size, D gene, J gene, V gene, CDR3 DNA, CDR3 protein. The D gene is left open where the match is weak. Where a row states a size, it is once, few, many or the class of an expanded clone; other rows omit it.

clone size: -
D gene: -
J gene: TRBJ1-3
V gene: TRBV7-9
CDR3 DNA: TGTGCCAGCAGCCACTGGACAGCTGGAAACACCATATATTTT
CDR3 protein: CASSHWTAGNTIYF

clone size: few
D gene: TRBD2
J gene: TRBJ2-3
V gene: TRBV19
CDR3 DNA: TGTGCCAGCGCCGGGGGGGCCGGAGATACGCAGTATTTT
CDR3 protein: CASAGGAGDTQYF

clone size: few
D gene: -
J gene: TRBJ1-6
V gene: TRBV7-9
CDR3 DNA: TGTGCCAGCAGCTTGGACTCCCGAGGGAATTCACCCCTCCACTTT
CDR3 protein: CASSLDSRGNSPLHF

clone size: -
D gene: -
J gene: TRBJ1-2
V gene: TRBV30
CDR3 DNA: TGTGCCTGGTCTATCACTAACAGGGGCTACACCTTC
CDR3 protein: CAWSITNRGYTF

clone size: -
D gene: TRBD1
J gene: TRBJ2-1
V gene: TRBV6-1
CDR3 DNA: TGTGCCAGCAGTGAAGGACAGGGGGGTGAGCAGTTCTTC
CDR3 protein: CASSEGQGGEQFF

clone size: few
D gene: TRBD1
J gene: TRBJ1-1
V gene: TRBV12-3/TRBV12-4
CDR3 DNA: TGTGCCAGCACACAGGGGGCGAACACTGAAGCTTTCTTT
CDR3 protein: CASTQGANTEAFF

clone size: once
D gene: TRBD1
J gene: TRBJ2-2
V gene: TRBV5-5
CDR3 DNA: TGTGCCAGCAGCTCGGGGACAGGGAGGGGGACTTACACCGGGGAGCTGTTTTTT
CDR3 protein: CASSSGTGRGTYTGELFF

clone size: -
D gene: -
J gene: TRBJ2-5
V gene: TRBV6-5
CDR3 DNA: TGTGCCAGCACCAGCCCGGAGGGGCCCCAAGAGACCCAGTACTTC
CDR3 protein: CASTSPEGPQETQYF

clone size: -
D gene: TRBD1
J gene: TRBJ2-7
V gene: TRBV6-2/TRBV6-3
CDR3 DNA: TGTGCCAGCAGTTCTCCAGAGTGGGACAGGGGCCACGAGCAGTACTTC
CDR3 protein: CASSSPEWDRGHEQYF

clone size: -
D gene: -
J gene: TRBJ1-2
V gene: TRBV5-5
CDR3 DNA: TGTGCCAGCAGCTTGGACCTTAGTGGCTACACCTTC
CDR3 protein: CASSLDLSGYTF

clone size: -
D gene: TRBD1
J gene: TRBJ1-4
V gene: TRBV4-3
CDR3 DNA: TGCGCCAGCAGCCTTGACAGGGGAGCAACTAATGAAAAACTGTTTTTT
CDR3 protein: CASSLDRGATNEKLFF

clone size: -
D gene: -
J gene: TRBJ2-1
V gene: TRBV24-1
CDR3 DNA: TGTGCCACCAGTGATCCGAGGGCACGGGACAACTACAATGAGCAGTTCTTC
CDR3 protein: CATSDPRARDNYNEQFF

clone size: once
D gene: TRBD2
J gene: TRBJ2-3
V gene: TRBV19
CDR3 DNA: TGTGCCAGTAGTAAAACTAGCGGGAGTCTTACTAGCACAGATACGCAGTATTTT
CDR3 protein: CASSKTSGSLTSTDTQYF

clone size: -
D gene: -
J gene: TRBJ2-5
V gene: TRBV12-3/TRBV12-4
CDR3 DNA: TGTGCCAGCAGTTTTCACGAAGGGGTACAGTACTTC
CDR3 protein: CASSFHEGVQYF

clone size: -
D gene: -
J gene: TRBJ2-7
V gene: TRBV5-1
CDR3 DNA: TGCGCCAGCAGGGAGGGGGCGACCTACGAGCAGTACTTC
CDR3 protein: CASREGATYEQYF

clone size: -
D gene: -
J gene: TRBJ1-1
V gene: TRBV7-8
CDR3 DNA: TGTGCCAGCAGCTTGGGAGGGCAGCCTGTGGGAACTGAAGCTTTCTTT
CDR3 protein: CASSLGGQPVGTEAFF

clone size: once
D gene: TRBD2
J gene: TRBJ2-1
V gene: TRBV2
CDR3 DNA: TGTGCCAGCAGCCCACTCCGGGGGGATGAGCAGTTCTTC
CDR3 protein: CASSPLRGDEQFF

clone size: few
D gene: TRBD2
J gene: TRBJ2-2
V gene: TRBV5-1
CDR3 DNA: TGCGCCAGCAGCTTGGGAGCGGGGAGAGGCGGGGAGCTGTTTTTT
CDR3 protein: CASSLGAGRGGELFF

clone size: -
D gene: -
J gene: TRBJ1-3
V gene: TRBV5-4
CDR3 DNA: TGTGCCAGCAGCTTAGGCAGGGCGAACTCTGGAAACACCATATATTTT
CDR3 protein: CASSLGRANSGNTIYF

clone size: -
D gene: -
J gene: TRBJ2-3
V gene: TRBV30
CDR3 DNA: TGTGCCTGGAGTGTTCAGGGGGCGGGGGCAGATACGCAGTATTTT
CDR3 protein: CAWSVQGAGADTQYF

clone size: -
D gene: -
J gene: TRBJ1-1
V gene: TRBV24-1
CDR3 DNA: TGTGCCACCAGTGTAGTCAGGGGAGCATTTTTCACTGAAGCTTTCTTT
CDR3 protein: CATSVVRGAFFTEAFF

clone size: -
D gene: -
J gene: TRBJ2-2
V gene: TRBV5-1
CDR3 DNA: TGCGCCAGCAGCTTGGGTCATGGGGGACTTTACGGGGAGCTGTTTTTT
CDR3 protein: CASSLGHGGLYGELFF

clone size: -
D gene: TRBD1
J gene: TRBJ1-1
V gene: TRBV7-2
CDR3 DNA: TGTGCCAGCAGCTTAATGACAGGGATGAACACTGAAGCTTTCTTT
CDR3 protein: CASSLMTGMNTEAFF

clone size: -
D gene: -
J gene: TRBJ1-1
V gene: TRBV7-9
CDR3 DNA: TGTGCCAGCAGCCCCAGGGCTACCGCTGAAGCTTTCTTT
CDR3 protein: CASSPRATAEAFF

clone size: -
D gene: -
J gene: TRBJ1-1
V gene: TRBV19
CDR3 DNA: TGTGCCAGTAGTACTACCGGGGAGGGCAGAGCTTTCTTT
CDR3 protein: CASSTTGEGRAFF

clone size: -
D gene: -
J gene: TRBJ1-1
V gene: TRBV7-9
CDR3 DNA: TGTGCCAGCAGCCCCCGGCCCTCAGGCGCTGAAGCTTTCTTT
CDR3 protein: CASSPRPSGAEAFF

clone size: -
D gene: -
J gene: TRBJ2-3
V gene: TRBV9
CDR3 DNA: TGTGCCAGCAGCGTCGCGAGCGGGCACACAGATACGCAGTATTTT
CDR3 protein: CASSVASGHTDTQYF

clone size: -
D gene: TRBD2
J gene: TRBJ2-7
V gene: TRBV10-3
CDR3 DNA: TGTGCCATCAGGGGGCTAGCGGGGGCCCCTGCTGGTGAGCAGTACTTC
CDR3 protein: CAIRGLAGAPAGEQYF

clone size: few
D gene: -
J gene: TRBJ1-1
V gene: TRBV19
CDR3 DNA: TGTGCCAGTAGTGGACAAACGAACACTGAAGCTTTCTTT
CDR3 protein: CASSGQTNTEAFF

clone size: -
D gene: -
J gene: TRBJ2-3
V gene: TRBV24-1
CDR3 DNA: TGTGCCACCAGTGATTTAGGCAGGGCGGCGACAGATACGCAGTATTTT
CDR3 protein: CATSDLGRAATDTQYF

clone size: -
D gene: TRBD2
J gene: TRBJ2-5
V gene: TRBV7-6
CDR3 DNA: TGTGCCAGCAGCTTAGGAGCGGGGGGGATTCAAGAGACCCAGTACTTC
CDR3 protein: CASSLGAGGIQETQYF

clone size: -
D gene: -
J gene: TRBJ1-1
V gene: TRBV2
CDR3 DNA: TGTGCCAGCAGTGCAGAAACCGGGGGGACTGAAGCTTTCTTT
CDR3 protein: CASSAETGGTEAFF

clone size: -
D gene: -
J gene: TRBJ1-3
V gene: TRBV5-1
CDR3 DNA: TGCGCCAGCAGCTTGGCCGGGGGGCTTGGTGGAAACACCATATATTTT
CDR3 protein: CASSLAGGLGGNTIYF

clone size: -
D gene: -
J gene: TRBJ2-7
V gene: TRBV11-3
CDR3 DNA: TGTGCCAGCAGCGTTAACAGGGCGTCCTACGAGCAGTACTTC
CDR3 protein: CASSVNRASYEQYF

clone size: -
D gene: TRBD1
J gene: TRBJ1-2
V gene: TRBV27
CDR3 DNA: TGTGCCAGCAGTTTATCGCCGGGACAGGGGGCGAATGGCTACACCTTC
CDR3 protein: CASSLSPGQGANGYTF

clone size: -
D gene: -
J gene: TRBJ1-2
V gene: TRBV6-1
CDR3 DNA: TGTGCCAGCAGCCCAGATACACCAATCTATGGCTACACCTTC
CDR3 protein: CASSPDTPIYGYTF

clone size: -
D gene: -
J gene: TRBJ2-1
V gene: TRBV19
CDR3 DNA: TGTGCCAGTAGTATTGGGGGGGCGGGTGAGCAGTTCTTC
CDR3 protein: CASSIGGAGEQFF

clone size: once
D gene: -
J gene: TRBJ2-3
V gene: TRBV4-1
CDR3 DNA: TGCGCCAGCAGCCAGGCCGTTCGGGGGTCCGTTGATACGCAGTATTTT
CDR3 protein: CASSQAVRGSVDTQYF

clone size: -
D gene: TRBD1
J gene: TRBJ2-1
V gene: TRBV14
CDR3 DNA: TGTGCCAGCAGCCAAGGACAGGGGGCCAGAGGGCAGTTCTTC
CDR3 protein: CASSQGQGARGQFF

clone size: -
D gene: TRBD1
J gene: TRBJ1-1
V gene: TRBV5-1
CDR3 DNA: TGCGCCAGCAGCTTTACAGGGGGGGACCGTGAAGCTTTCTTT
CDR3 protein: CASSFTGGDREAFF

clone size: -
D gene: -
J gene: TRBJ2-1
V gene: TRBV4-1
CDR3 DNA: TGCGCCAGCAGCCAATGGTCTAGCTCCGCCTACAATGAGCAGTTCTTC
CDR3 protein: CASSQWSSSAYNEQFF